This is a list of T cell receptor beta chains from one sample in a study of tumor-infiltrating lymphocytes in primary liver carcinoma. TCRdb re-derived calls from the multiplex PCR reads in MiXCR, one entry per CDR3 protein. Among some 110,000 distinct CDR3 sequences listed, around 80% were seen once. The source material was liver tumor tissue from sampling region 3. The source of these receptors is a middle-aged man with primary liver carcinoma and hepatitis B virus infection. CDR3s include the opening cysteine and the closing phenylalanine or tryptophan. The D gene is left open where the match is weak. The size field is filled for only some rows; it gives once, few, many or a size class.

DNA: TGCAATTTTAGGACAGCATCGTTTCAAGAGACCCAGTATTTC
CDR3: CNFRTASFQETQYF
D: -
size: -
J: TRBJ2-5
V: TRBV29-1
length: 14

DNA: TGCGCAAGCAGTCTACAGGGGCCCTACAATGAGCAGTTCTTC
CDR3: CASSLQGPYNEQFF
D: TRBD1
size: -
J: TRBJ2-1
V: TRBV6-5
length: 14

DNA: TGTGCCAGCAGCTTAGCATGGGGTGGCAATCAGCCCCAGCATTTT
CDR3: CASSLAWGGNQPQHF
D: -
size: once
J: TRBJ1-5
V: TRBV11-2
length: 15

DNA: TGTGCCAGCAGAGACACACCGTGGGGGCGGAACACCGGGGAGCTGTTTTTT
CDR3: CASRDTPWGRNTGELFF
D: -
size: many
J: TRBJ2-2
V: TRBV6-1
length: 17

DNA: TGTAGCAGCAGCTTGGAGGCTAGCCAAGAGGCCCAGTACTTC
CDR3: CSSSLEASQEAQYF
D: -
size: -
J: TRBJ2-5
V: TRBV5-6
length: 14

DNA: TGTGCCAGCAACTTGGGTCAGAACGTCTTATATGGCTACATCTTC
CDR3: CASNLGQNVLYGYIF
D: -
size: -
J: TRBJ1-2
V: TRBV5-6
length: 15

DNA: TGTGCCAGCAGGCCGGGTAGAGGGGTGCGGTACGAGCAGTACTTC
CDR3: CASRPGRGVRYEQYF
D: -
size: many
J: TRBJ2-7
V: TRBV28
length: 15

DNA: TGTGCCAGCAGTACCTTGACTAGCGGGAGAAGCCATGAGCAGTTCTTC
CDR3: CASSTLTSGRSHEQFF
D: TRBD2
size: medium-sized
J: TRBJ2-1
V: TRBV6-1
length: 16

DNA: TGCAGCGTTCAGGATGGAGGCTACATCTTC
CDR3: CSVQDGGYIF
D: -
size: -
J: TRBJ1-2
V: TRBV29-1
length: 10

DNA: TGTGCCAGCAGTTTCACAATCCCAGGGACTGCTTACAATAAGCAGTTCTTC
CDR3: CASSFTIPGTAYNKQFF
D: -
size: -
J: TRBJ2-1
V: TRBV5-5
length: 17

DNA: TGTGCCAGCAGCATAGGGGGAGACCGGGGCGTTTCCCTCTCTGGGGCCAACGTCCTGACTTTC
CDR3: CASSIGGDRGVSLSGANVLTF
D: -
size: -
J: TRBJ2-6
V: TRBV11-2
length: 21

DNA: TGTGCCGGCAGTTACTCCGGGACAGGGGGCGGGAGGGCCTACAATGAACAGTCCTTC
CDR3: CAGSYSGTGGGRAYNEQSF
D: TRBD1
size: -
J: TRBJ2-1
V: TRBV6-5
length: 19

DNA: TGTGCCACCACCAAGGGGACAGATACGCAGTATTTT
CDR3: CATTKGTDTQYF
D: -
size: -
J: TRBJ2-3
V: TRBV15
length: 12

DNA: TGTGCCAGCTTAGGTAGCGGGAGGGCCCGTTTCGCCTACGAGCAGTACTTC
CDR3: CASLGSGRARFAYEQYF
D: TRBD2
size: -
J: TRBJ2-7
V: TRBV11-2
length: 17

DNA: TGCGCCAGCAGGAGGGAGGAATCAGGACTGGTTAATAGCGTGCAGTTCTTC
CDR3: CASRREESGLVNSVQFF
D: -
size: -
J: TRBJ2-1
V: TRBV4-1
length: 17

DNA: TGCAGCGTTGAAGCGGATAAGGGGCGAGCAGAGACCCGGTACTTC
CDR3: CSVEADKGRAETRYF
D: -
size: -
J: TRBJ2-5
V: TRBV29-1
length: 15

DNA: TGCGTCAGCAGAGCTACAGGAGACCCGTACGAGCAGTACTTC
CDR3: CVSRATGDPYEQYF
D: -
size: -
J: TRBJ2-7
V: TRBV10-2
length: 14

DNA: TGTGCCAGCAGTCCGCTTGGATATACTGGCAGCGAGCAGTACTTC
CDR3: CASSPLGYTGSEQYF
D: -
size: -
J: TRBJ2-7
V: TRBV28
length: 15

DNA: TGCTGCGTTCGAAATGGGTGGGGCATGAACACTGAAGCTTCCTTT
CDR3: CCVRNGWGMNTEASF
D: -
size: -
J: TRBJ1-1
V: TRBV29-1
length: 15

DNA: TGCAGCGTACGGACCAGCGGGAGTTGGACGGATACGCAGTATTTT
CDR3: CSVRTSGSWTDTQYF
D: TRBD2
size: -
J: TRBJ2-3
V: TRBV29-1
length: 15

DNA: TGTGCCAGCAGCTTGTCACTAGCAGGAATCGGGAGCGAGCAGTACTTC
CDR3: CASSLSLAGIGSEQYF
D: -
size: -
J: TRBJ2-7
V: TRBV5-8
length: 16

DNA: TGTGCCAGCAGACTCGCGACCAGCGGGAGGCTCTACAATGAGCAGTTCTTC
CDR3: CASRLATSGRLYNEQFF
D: TRBD2
size: -
J: TRBJ2-1
V: TRBV5-4
length: 17

DNA: TGTGCCAGCAGTGAAATACCAGGGGGCCAAGAGACCCAGTACTTC
CDR3: CASSEIPGGQETQYF
D: TRBD1
size: many
J: TRBJ2-5
V: TRBV6-1
length: 15

DNA: TGTGCCAGCAGACTAACCGGGTCAACGCATGGCTACAACTTC
CDR3: CASRLTGSTHGYNF
D: -
size: once
J: TRBJ1-2
V: TRBV28
length: 14

DNA: TGTGTCAGCAGTTCCAGAGGTATTGGGGCCGATACGCAGTATTTT
CDR3: CVSSSRGIGADTQYF
D: -
size: -
J: TRBJ2-3
V: TRBV6-1
length: 15

DNA: TGTGCCAGCAGTTTCAGGGGTAGCGGGAGGAACACCGGGGAGCTGGTTTTT
CDR3: CASSFRGSGRNTGELVF
D: TRBD2
size: once
J: TRBJ2-2
V: TRBV12-3/TRBV12-4
length: 17

DNA: TGCAACATTGCGGGACAGGATACGCAGTATTTT
CDR3: CNIAGQDTQYF
D: -
size: -
J: TRBJ2-3
V: TRBV29-1
length: 11

DNA: TGTGCCAGCAGCACGGGTGGGGTGGCGGTGACAACTAACTATGGCTACACCTTC
CDR3: CASSTGGVAVTTNYGYTF
D: -
size: -
J: TRBJ1-2
V: TRBV5-5
length: 18

DNA: TGTGCCAGCAGCCCTGGAGAAGGGGACTATGGGCTGTACTTC
CDR3: CASSPGEGDYGLYF
D: TRBD2
size: -
J: TRBJ2-7
V: TRBV11-3
length: 14

DNA: TGTGCCAGCAGTTACGAATTTAGACTCTACGAGCAGTACTTC
CDR3: CASSYEFRLYEQYF
D: -
size: -
J: TRBJ2-7
V: TRBV6-5
length: 14

DNA: TGTGCCAACAGAGAAGGACTAGGACCAGATACGCAGTATTTT
CDR3: CANREGLGPDTQYF
D: TRBD2
size: -
J: TRBJ2-3
V: TRBV6-1
length: 14

DNA: TGTGCCAGCAGTTTCTTGATTGAAGCGTGGGTTCTAGCGGGAGAAAGGGTCAATAAGCAGTTCTTC
CDR3: CASSFLIEAWVLAGERVNKQFF
D: TRBD2
size: -
J: TRBJ2-1
V: TRBV6-2/TRBV6-3
length: 22

DNA: TGTGCCAGCCCCAGGACAGGGGGCACTGAAGCTTTCTTT
CDR3: CASPRTGGTEAFF
D: TRBD1
size: medium-sized
J: TRBJ1-1
V: TRBV6-1
length: 13

DNA: TGCGGCGTTGAGTGGGACACCAACAATGAGCAGTTCTTC
CDR3: CGVEWDTNNEQFF
D: -
size: -
J: TRBJ2-1
V: TRBV29-1
length: 13

DNA: TGTGCCAACAGTCCTGACCGGGGGGGCCAAGAGACCCAGTACTTC
CDR3: CANSPDRGGQETQYF
D: TRBD2
size: -
J: TRBJ2-5
V: TRBV6-2/TRBV6-3
length: 15

DNA: TGTGTCATCAGTGCGACAGGGCTGAGAGAGACCCAGTACTTC
CDR3: CVISATGLRETQYF
D: TRBD1
size: once
J: TRBJ2-5
V: TRBV10-3
length: 14

DNA: TGCAGCGTGGGGACAGGGAAGCAGTCCCAGCATTTT
CDR3: CSVGTGKQSQHF
D: TRBD1
size: -
J: TRBJ1-5
V: TRBV29-1
length: 12

DNA: TGCGCCAGCAGTGAGAGGGACTATGGCTACACCTTC
CDR3: CASSERDYGYTF
D: -
size: many
J: TRBJ1-2
V: TRBV10-1
length: 12

DNA: TGTGCCAGCAGCTTAGGCGTCTCGAACAATGAGAAGTTGTTT
CDR3: CASSLGVSNNEKLF
D: -
size: -
J: TRBJ2-1
V: TRBV11-3
length: 14

DNA: TGTGCCAGCAGCCCCCTCAAAGGCGAGCAGCTCTTC
CDR3: CASSPLKGEQLF
D: -
size: -
J: TRBJ2-1
V: TRBV6-6
length: 12

DNA: TGCGCCAGCAGCCAGCACCGACAGGGGGCAAGAGAGACCCTGTACTTC
CDR3: CASSQHRQGARETLYF
D: TRBD1
size: -
J: TRBJ2-5
V: TRBV5-1
length: 16

DNA: TGTGCCAGCAGTTACCGGGGAGCTGCCACTGAAGCTTCCTTT
CDR3: CASSYRGAATEASF
D: -
size: -
J: TRBJ1-1
V: TRBV6-2/TRBV6-3
length: 14

DNA: TGTGACGGCAGCCCCGTCGGGGTAGTCCCAGAGACCCAGTACTTC
CDR3: CDGSPVGVVPETQYF
D: -
size: -
J: TRBJ2-5
V: TRBV11-2
length: 15

DNA: TGCACCAGCAGACACGACATACAAGATACCCAGTACTTC
CDR3: CTSRHDIQDTQYF
D: -
size: -
J: TRBJ2-5
V: TRBV1
length: 13

DNA: TGTGCCAGCAGTTTATCGGTGTGTAAAGATACGCAGCATTTT
CDR3: CASSLSVCKDTQHF
D: -
size: -
J: TRBJ1-5
V: TRBV12-3/TRBV12-4
length: 14

DNA: TGCACCAGCAGTCACATAGAGGGGAGTAATCAGCCCCAGCATTTT
CDR3: CTSSHIEGSNQPQHF
D: -
size: -
J: TRBJ1-5
V: TRBV4-1
length: 15

DNA: TGCAGCGTTGAAAGAAGTCAAGGGGACAGGGACTATGGCTATACCTTC
CDR3: CSVERSQGDRDYGYTF
D: TRBD1
size: -
J: TRBJ1-2
V: TRBV29-1
length: 16

DNA: TGTGCCTGGAGTGGGACTAGGGGATTCTACGATCAGCACTTC
CDR3: CAWSGTRGFYDQHF
D: TRBD2
size: -
J: TRBJ2-7
V: TRBV30
length: 14

DNA: TGTGCCAGCCGCGAGCAGGCCTACACAGATACGCAATATTTT
CDR3: CASREQAYTDTQYF
D: -
size: -
J: TRBJ2-3
V: TRBV6-6
length: 14

DNA: TGCGCCAGCAGCCAAGATGGACAGGGGCGCTATGGCTACACCTTC
CDR3: CASSQDGQGRYGYTF
D: TRBD1
size: many
J: TRBJ1-2
V: TRBV4-1
length: 15

DNA: TGTGCCAGCAGTCAAGGACAGGGAAGCTCCTACAATGTGCAGTTCTTC
CDR3: CASSQGQGSSYNVQFF
D: TRBD1
size: -
J: TRBJ2-1
V: TRBV4-2
length: 16

DNA: TGTGCCAGCAGTTTATTGTTAGGGCTAAAGAGCGAGCAGTACTTC
CDR3: CASSLLLGLKSEQYF
D: -
size: -
J: TRBJ2-7
V: TRBV12-3/TRBV12-4
length: 15